The clone carrying this T cell receptor (beta chain) was seen repeatedly, ten times or more. TCRdb reprocessed the reads with MiXCR, giving one entry per CDR3 protein. The sample records 130,000 or so distinct CDR3 sequences, 6.5% being singletons. Germline assignment: CDR1 MNHEY and CDR2 SVGAGI. This CDR3 has 14 residues. V shed 6 bases and J 6 bases; nucleotides not matched to a gene: 6. The source of the sample is a study of T cell repertoires in cytomegalovirus infection. The sample was PBMCs. The sequence came from a human donor in good health (CMV status not recorded). Some clones in this sample may be carry-over from other donors' samples. The rearrangement links TRBV6-5 to TRBJ2-3; 10 bases agree with TRBD2. The CDR3 nucleotides read TGTGCCAGCAGGCCACTAGCGGGGATGGATACGCAGTATTTT. Translating gives CASRPLAGMDTQYF.